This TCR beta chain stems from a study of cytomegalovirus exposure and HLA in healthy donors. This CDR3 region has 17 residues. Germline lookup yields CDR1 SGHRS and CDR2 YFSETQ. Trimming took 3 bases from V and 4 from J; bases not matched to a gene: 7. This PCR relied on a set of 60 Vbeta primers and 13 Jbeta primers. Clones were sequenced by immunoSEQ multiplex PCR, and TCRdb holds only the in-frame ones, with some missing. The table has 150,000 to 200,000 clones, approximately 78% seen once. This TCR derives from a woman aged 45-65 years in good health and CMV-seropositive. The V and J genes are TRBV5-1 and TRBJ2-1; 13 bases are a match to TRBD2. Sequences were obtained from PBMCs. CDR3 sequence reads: CASSSRTSGGTYNEQFF. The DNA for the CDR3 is TGCGCCAGCAGCTCGAGGACTAGCGGGGGAACGTACAATGAGCAGTTCTTC.